Sequencing of this T cell receptor beta chain was carried out in a study of T cell repertoires in cytomegalovirus infection. Across the whole study: Shared public TCR beta signatures pointed to both CMV infection and a matching HLA type.

This CDR3 comprises 14 residues. Germline V gives CDR1 ENHRY, CDR2 SYGVKD. Trimming left V 3 bases short and J 9 bases short, with 15 bases between. Of note for this clonotype: Its antigen is unknown.

General observations from the study: CMV-specific HLA-C-restricted TCR beta clonotypes dominated the ex vivo response.

TCRdb processed the reads anew with MiXCR; each CDR3 protein has one entry. The sample includes 370,000 or so distinct CDR3 sequences, approximately 35% seen only once; the top ten take around an eighth. J is TRBJ1-5 and V is TRBV10-3, with unresolved D. The receptor's source is a human donor in good health (CMV status not recorded). Some clones in this sample may be carry-over from other donors' samples. Sample: cultured PBMCs, taken from culture after CMV antigen stimulation. The CDR3 here is CAISDRGPPGPQHF. As DNA, the CDR3 is TGTGCCATCAGTGACCGCGGGCCCCCTGGGCCCCAGCATTTT.